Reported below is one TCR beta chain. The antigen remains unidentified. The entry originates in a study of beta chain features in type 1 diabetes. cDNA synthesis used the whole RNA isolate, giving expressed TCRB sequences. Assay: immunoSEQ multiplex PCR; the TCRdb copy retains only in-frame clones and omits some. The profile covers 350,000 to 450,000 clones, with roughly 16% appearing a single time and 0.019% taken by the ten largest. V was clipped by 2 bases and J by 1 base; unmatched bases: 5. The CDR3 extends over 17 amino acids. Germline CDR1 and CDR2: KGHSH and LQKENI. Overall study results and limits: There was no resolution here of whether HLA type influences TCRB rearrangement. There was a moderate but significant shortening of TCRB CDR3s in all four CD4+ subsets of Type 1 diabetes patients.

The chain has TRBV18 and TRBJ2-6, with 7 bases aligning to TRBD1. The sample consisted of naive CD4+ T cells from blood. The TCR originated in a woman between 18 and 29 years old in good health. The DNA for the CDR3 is TGTGCCAGCTCACCAACAGGGGTTACTTCTGGGGCCAACGTCCTGACTTTC. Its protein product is CASSPTGVTSGANVLTF.